One and the same sample provided the 23 T cell receptor beta chains below, sequenced in a study of T-cell reconstitution after alpha-beta-depleted transplantation in children. Unique molecular identifiers were incorporated when the TCRbeta library was constructed. Each CDR3 protein gets one entry after TCRdb re-called the PCR reads with MiXCR. The table has 170,000 or so distinct CDR3 sequences, approximately 6.6% seen once. This sample comprised PBMCs from the stem cell graft donor, obtained from the stem cell graft. The receptors come from a human donor who donated a stem cell graft to a child with Wiskott-Aldrich syndrome.

The sample holds a few counts of this clonotype. J is TRBJ2-3 and V is TRBV20-1; TRBD2 agrees at 12 bases. The J segment lost 5 bases and the V segment lost 0 bases, leaving 6 bases of the junction unmatched. The germline CDR1 and CDR2 sequences are DFQATT and SNEGSKA (reference sequence). The CDR3 covers 16 residues. The CDR3, as DNA: TGCAGTGCTAGAGAGGCCCTAGCGGGAGGGCTAGATACGCAGTATTTT. It codes for CSAREALAGGLDTQYF.

This clonotype turned up a few times. J is TRBJ1-5 and V is TRBV11-1; the D gene is possibly TRBD1 (5 bases). The CDR3 spans 18 residues. V lost 1 base and J 0 bases, leaving 16 bases between the germline ends. Germline V gene data show CDR1 as SGHAT and CDR2 as FQDESV (reference sequence). CDR3 nucleotides: TGTGCCAGCAGCTTAGGGGTTGGGGGTTTCGGTAGCAATCAGCCCCAGCATTTT. This translates into CASSLGVGGFGSNQPQHF.

This clonotype was seen many times. The J gene is TRBJ2-1, the V gene TRBV12-3 or TRBV12-4; the D is unclear. The CDR3 loop spans 11 amino acids. Trimming took off 5 bases at V and 9 bases at J, with 8 bases between the two ends. The CDR3 DNA is TGTGCCAGCAGTCAAACAGCTGAGCAGTTCTTC. Residues: CASSQTAEQFF.

This clonotype was detected ten times or more. The CDR3 DNA reads TGCGCCAGCAGCTTGATCGACAGTCACACTGAAGCTTTCTTT. Translation gives CASSLIDSHTEAFF. This sequence joins TRBV5-1 and TRBJ1-1, with D tentatively TRBD1 (5 bases). Germline V gene sequence: CDR1 SGHRS, CDR2 YFSETQ. The CDR3 totals 14 residues. Trimming removed 1 base at V and 3 bases at J, with 10 bases between.

This clonotype was detected ten times or more. The gene calls are TRBV19 and TRBJ2-3; D not certain. Trimming left V 5 bases short and J 6 bases short, with 6 bases between. This CDR3 has 11 residues. The germline V gene encodes CDR1 LNHDA and CDR2 SQIVND (reference sequence). CDR3 DNA sequence: TGTGCCAGTAGTCGAGCGGATACGCAGTATTTT. It encodes CASSRADTQYF.

This clonotype was seen repeatedly, ten times or more. This chain connects TRBV7-2 to TRBJ2-1, with 11 positions matching TRBD2. The germline CDR1 and CDR2 sequences are SGHTA and FQGNSA. The CDR3 loop spans 18 amino acids. The V and J ends lost 1 base and 7 bases, in that order; junction bases with no gene match: 12. The DNA of the CDR3 is TGTGCCAGCAGCTTAGGGATAATAGCGGGGGGGCCCGGAAATGAGCAGTTCTTC. Translated: CASSLGIIAGGPGNEQFF.

In its sample, this clonotype was seen many times. The chain has TRBV12-3 or TRBV12-4 and TRBJ1-6; TRBD1 matches at 7 bases. The CDR3 totals 12 residues. V lost 11 bases, J lost 7 bases, and 5 bases stayed unmatched. CDR3 loop: CAPGTVNSPLHF. The CDR3 DNA follows: TGTGCCCCCGGGACAGTCAATTCACCCCTCCACTTT.

Many counts were recorded for this clonotype. The chain employs TRBV20-1 and TRBJ2-5; 11 bases line up with TRBD2. Germline trimming cut 3 bases from V and 5 bases from J; bases unmatched to any gene: 8. This CDR3 has 15 residues. CDR1 and CDR2 (germline): DFQATT, SNEGSKA (reference sequence). The CDR3 is CSASGTSGSSETQYF. CDR3 sequence (DNA): TGCAGTGCTAGTGGAACTAGCGGGAGTTCGGAGACCCAGTACTTC.

This clonotype came up many times. The chain's CDR3 is CASSQGTSSKYF. The CDR3 DNA follows: TGTGCCAGCAGCCAAGGGACTAGCTCTAAGTACTTC. The chain links TRBV6-5 to TRBJ2-5; 9 bases agree with TRBD2. Germline assignment: CDR1 MNHEY and CDR2 SVGAGI. This CDR3 comprises 12 residues. Losses at the gene ends were 6 bases for V and 12 bases for J; bases not matched to a gene: 8.

This clonotype was observed many times. The chain links TRBV6-1 to TRBJ2-7, with 12 bases that match TRBD1. The CDR3 has 16 residues. With V trimmed by 2 bases and J by 6 bases, 8 bases remained unmatched. Germline V gives CDR1 MNHNS, CDR2 SASEGT. The CDR3 reads CASSELAGQGASEQYF. In DNA form, the CDR3 reads TGTGCCAGCAGTGAATTGGCGGGACAGGGGGCCTCCGAGCAGTACTTC.

This clonotype was counted many times. CDR3 protein: CASSPSRQGGGQFF. CDR3 bases: TGTGCCAGCAGCCCATCCCGCCAGGGAGGGGGGCAGTTCTTC. The V and J genes are TRBV3-1 and TRBJ2-1; D is perhaps TRBD2 (7 bases). Trimming cost V 4 bases and J 12 bases, with 19 bases left between them. This CDR3 has 14 amino acids. CDR1 and CDR2 from the germline V gene are LGHDT and YNNKEL (reference sequence).

Regarding this clonotype: An end of the junction does not agree with germline; a read error may underlie this. The genes are TRBV14 and TRBJ2-1; 7 bases map to TRBD2. Germline CDR1 SGHDN, CDR2 FVKESK. The CDR3 has 17 amino acids. The chain's CDR3 is CTSSTSGGGSSYNEQFF. CDR3 DNA sequence: TGTACCAGCAGCACCTCTGGGGGGGGGAGCTCCTACAATGAGCAGTTCTTC.

This clonotype was found a few times. V usage is TRBV27 and J usage is TRBJ2-7; D is unresolved. Trimming removed 3 bases from V and 0 bases from J, with 9 bases in between. This CDR3 region has 14 residues. CDR1 MNHEY and CDR2 SMNVEV come from the germline V gene (reference sequence). The CDR3 reads CASSLRPGSYEQYF. CDR3 nucleotide sequence: TGTGCCAGCAGTTTGCGACCAGGCTCCTACGAGCAGTACTTC.

This clonotype appeared many times. CDR3 region: CSAVDGAEETSGNTIYF. CDR3 DNA: TGCAGCGCCGTCGACGGAGCCGAAGAAACCTCTGGAAACACCATATATTTT. The V and J genes are TRBV29-1 and TRBJ1-3; no clear D gene. CDR3 length equals 17 residues. Trimming pared 7 bases from V and 0 bases from J, leaving 22 bases between. Germline loops: CDR1 SQVTM, CDR2 ANQGSEA.

This clonotype was recorded many times. The rearrangement uses TRBV12-3 or TRBV12-4 and TRBJ1-1; the D gene is possibly TRBD1 (6 bases). CDR3 length equals 14 residues. V shed 3 bases and J shed 1 base, with 9 bases lying between them. As DNA, the CDR3 is TGTGCCAGCAGTTTTATAGGGGGGAACACTGAAGCTTTCTTT. Its protein is CASSFIGGNTEAFF.

This clonotype has at least ten counts. The chain links TRBV12-3 or TRBV12-4 to TRBJ1-5; no clear D. V was trimmed by 6 bases and J by 6 bases, leaving 9 bases between them. The CDR3 is made up of 12 amino acids. CDR3 sequence (DNA): TGTGCCAGCAGAAAGGTTAGTCAGCCCCAGCATTTT. It is translated as CASRKVSQPQHF.

This clonotype has only a few counts. The rearrangement links TRBV5-1 to TRBJ2-1, with TRBD1 identical over 7 bases. V lost 2 bases and J lost 8; bases outside the gene matches: 10. There are 15 residues in the CDR3. CDR1 and CDR2 from the germline V gene are SGHRS and YFSETQ. The CDR3 region has the DNA TGCGCCAGCAGCTTTGAGGGGACAGCCTGGGATGAGCAGTTCTTC. This sequence encodes CASSFEGTAWDEQFF.

This clonotype was found many times. The chain has TRBV5-5 and TRBJ2-3; D not resolved. The V gene's germline CDR1 is SGHKS and CDR2 YYEKEE (reference sequence). This CDR3 region has 16 residues. V was shortened by 4 bases and J by 2 bases, with 17 bases between the two germline ends. The CDR3 loop reads CASSPAGLQYTDTQYF. CDR3 nucleotides: TGTGCCAGCAGCCCTGCCGGGCTTCAGTACACAGATACGCAGTATTTT.

This chain links TRBV28 with TRBJ1-1, with 9 bases fitting TRBD1. CDR3 length equals 15 residues. Germline loops: CDR1 MDHEN, CDR2 SYDVKM. The trim removed 2 bases at V and 1 base at J, leaving 2 bases unmatched. CDR3 bases: TGTGCCAGCAGTTTAGCGACAGGGGGGAACACTGAAGCTTTCTTT. It encodes CASSLATGGNTEAFF.

This clonotype was seen ten or more times. The chain combines TRBV10-3 with TRBJ1-2, with D perhaps matching TRBD1 (6 bases). The CDR3 has 14 amino acids. Germline values: CDR1 ENHRY, CDR2 SYGVKD. Trimming took 10 bases from V and 4 from J, leaving 19 bases between them. The CDR3 sequence is CATIAPGDTYGYTF. For the CDR3, the DNA is TGTGCCACCATCGCCCCAGGGGACACCTATGGCTACACCTTC.

This clonotype has at least ten counts. V is TRBV7-8 and J is TRBJ2-1, with 7 bases identical to TRBD2. The germline CDR1 and CDR2 sequences are SGHVS and FQNEAQ. This CDR3 spans 15 amino acids. V gave up 5 bases and J gave up 4 bases; unmatched junction bases: 8. The CDR3 DNA sequence: TGTGCCAGCAGCCCTACTAGCGACCATTACAATGAGCAGTTCTTC. Its protein is CASSPTSDHYNEQFF.

This clonotype was detected ten times or more. The chain employs TRBV6-2 or TRBV6-3 and TRBJ1-1, with no clear D. Trimming shortened V by 3 bases and J by 0 bases, and 8 bases separated the two germline ends. CDR3 length: 14 amino acids. Germline V gene lookup returns CDR1 MNHEY and CDR2 SVGEGT. CDR3 loop: CASSYVSMNTEAFF. The DNA of the CDR3 is TGTGCCAGCAGTTATGTGAGCATGAACACTGAAGCTTTCTTT.

This clonotype was seen repeatedly, ten times or more. The rearrangement links TRBV5-1 to TRBJ1-1, with D perhaps TRBD1 (6 bases). The germline CDR1 and CDR2 sequences are SGHRS and YFSETQ. Trimming cost V 4 bases and J 4 bases, with 17 bases left between them. The CDR3 contains 15 residues. CDR3 residues: CASSVTGISGTEAFF. For the CDR3, the DNA is TGCGCCAGCAGCGTTACAGGGATCTCGGGCACTGAAGCTTTCTTT.